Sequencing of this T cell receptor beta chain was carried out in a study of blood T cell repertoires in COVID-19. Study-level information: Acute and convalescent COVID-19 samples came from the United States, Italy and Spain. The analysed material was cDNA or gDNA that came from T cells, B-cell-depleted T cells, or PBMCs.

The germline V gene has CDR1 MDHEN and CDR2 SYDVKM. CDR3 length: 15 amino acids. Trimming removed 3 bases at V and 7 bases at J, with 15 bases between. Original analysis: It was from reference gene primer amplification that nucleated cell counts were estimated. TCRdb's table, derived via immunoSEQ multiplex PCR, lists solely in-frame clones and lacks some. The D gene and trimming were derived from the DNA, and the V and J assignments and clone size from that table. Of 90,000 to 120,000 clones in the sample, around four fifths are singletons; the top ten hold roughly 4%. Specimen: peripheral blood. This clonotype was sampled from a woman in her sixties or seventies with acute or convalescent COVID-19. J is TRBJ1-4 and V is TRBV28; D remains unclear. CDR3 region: CASSLELRYGEKLFF. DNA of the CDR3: TGTGCCAGCAGTTTGGAGCTTCGGTACGGTGAAAAACTGTTTTTT.